This T cell receptor (beta chain) emerged from a study of cytotoxic CD8 clonotypes in ibrutinib-treated CLL. Study conclusions and caveats: Rare overall, public clonotypes shrank or held steady under therapy. Baseline-level clonality went beyond age-matched healthy donors and moved in step with circulating CD8+ T-cell counts.

To note about this clone: Its specificity is not known.

The CDR3 is made up of 18 amino acids. The V and J ends lost 4 bases and 5 bases, in that order; junction bases with no gene match: 11. CDR1 and CDR2 from the germline V gene are SNHLY and FYNNEI. Depth targeted 1 in 200,000 to 1 in 1 million T cells, averaging 10x coverage per clonotype. Some clones are missing from TCRdb's copy, which holds only in-frame ones; the method was immunoSEQ multiplex PCR. The sample includes 40,000 or so clones, approximately 48% of them seen just once. This receptor was taken from a human donor with chronic lymphocytic leukemia. The chain employs TRBV2 and TRBJ2-2; 12 bases line up with TRBD2. The source material was PBMCs, sampled before ibrutinib treatment. The CDR3 DNA reads as TGTGCCAGCAGTGCTAGCGGGGGGGCGACTAGGAGGACCGGGGAGCTGTTTTTT. It codes for CASSASGGATRRTGELFF.